This is a list of T cell receptor beta chains from one sample in a study of long-term antiretroviral therapy in people with HIV. Some clones are missing from TCRdb's copy, which holds only in-frame ones; the method was immunoSEQ multiplex PCR. The sample comprises tens of thousands of clones, approximately 94% of which are singletons, and about 2.5% rests with the top ten. Sequenced here: unsorted PBMCs, sampled about 7.4 years after starting antiretroviral therapy. Every receptor here comes from a man over 45 with HIV. Both conserved end residues are part of each CDR3. Each record gives: V gene, clone size, J gene, D gene, CDR3 protein, CDR3 DNA. A D gene is named only where the DNA matches it firmly. Expanded clones are given a class, and other clones once, few, many or no size at all.

V: TRBV15; size: NA; J: TRBJ1-6; D: NA; CDR3: CATSTEIGIDNSPLHF; DNA: TGTGCCACCAGCACTGAAATTGGGATAGATAATTCACCCCTCCACTTT
V: TRBV6-5; size: NA; J: TRBJ1-2; D: TRBD1; CDR3: CASSYSTRGYGYTF; DNA: TGTGCCAGCAGTTACTCGACCAGGGGGTATGGCTACACCTTC
V: TRBV5-1; size: NA; J: TRBJ1-1; D: NA; CDR3: CASTQTGNTEAFF; DNA: TGCGCCAGCACCCAGACAGGGAACACTGAAGCTTTCTTT
V: TRBV4-3; size: NA; J: TRBJ2-2; D: TRBD2; CDR3: CASSQDRTSGTGELFF; DNA: TGCGCCAGCAGCCAAGATAGGACTAGCGGGACCGGGGAGCTGTTTTTT
V: TRBV19; size: NA; J: TRBJ1-6; D: TRBD1; CDR3: CASSMRTGWSSPLHF; DNA: TGTGCCAGTAGTATGAGGACAGGGTGGAGTTCACCCCTCCACTTT
V: TRBV28; size: NA; J: TRBJ2-2; D: TRBD1; CDR3: CASSAGGANTGELFF; DNA: TGTGCCAGCAGTGCAGGGGGCGCGAACACCGGGGAGCTGTTTTTT
V: TRBV7-8; size: NA; J: TRBJ1-2; D: NA; CDR3: CASSLYARSGYTF; DNA: TGTGCCAGCAGCTTATATGCCCGCTCTGGCTACACCTTC
V: TRBV29-1; size: NA; J: TRBJ1-5; D: TRBD1; CDR3: CSVGDSPYQHF; DNA: TGCAGCGTGGGGGACAGCCCTTACCAGCATTTT
V: TRBV11-2; size: NA; J: TRBJ2-1; D: TRBD2; CDR3: CASSSRLAGGHEQFF; DNA: TGTGCCAGCAGCTCCCGGCTAGCGGGGGGCCATGAGCAGTTCTTC
V: TRBV7-6; size: NA; J: TRBJ1-3; D: NA; CDR3: CASSLAGGEGNTIYF; DNA: TGTGCCAGCAGCTTAGCGGGGGGCGAAGGAAACACCATATATTTT
V: TRBV29-1; size: NA; J: TRBJ2-3; D: TRBD2; CDR3: CSVIGERGGRADTQYF; DNA: TGCAGCGTGATTGGGGAGCGGGGGGGCCGGGCAGATACGCAGTATTTT
V: TRBV27; size: NA; J: TRBJ1-2; D: NA; CDR3: CATLGGSTYGYTF; DNA: TGTGCCACCCTCGGAGGCTCTACCTATGGCTACACCTTC
V: TRBV5-4; size: NA; J: TRBJ1-1; D: NA; CDR3: CASSPPDRGNTEAFF; DNA: TGTGCCAGCAGCCCGCCGGACAGAGGGAACACTGAAGCTTTCTTT
V: TRBV19; size: few; J: TRBJ1-5; D: NA; CDR3: CASSILDSNQPQHF; DNA: TGTGCCAGTAGTATATTGGATAGCAATCAGCCCCAGCATTTT
V: TRBV10-3; size: once; J: TRBJ1-5; D: NA; CDR3: CAISHGALDQPQHF; DNA: TGTGCCATCAGTCACGGGGCTCTGGATCAGCCCCAGCATTTT
V: TRBV6-1; size: NA; J: TRBJ1-2; D: NA; CDR3: CASSGSLGRANYGYTF; DNA: TGTGCCAGCAGTGGTTCCCTGGGACGGGCCAACTATGGCTACACCTTC
V: TRBV20-1; size: NA; J: TRBJ2-7; D: NA; CDR3: CSARASYEQYF; DNA: TGCAGTGCTAGAGCTAGCTACGAGCAGTACTTC
V: TRBV5-8; size: NA; J: TRBJ1-1; D: NA; CDR3: CASSLEFRQGGGTEAFF; DNA: TGTGCCAGCAGCTTGGAATTTCGGCAGGGAGGGGGTACTGAAGCTTTCTTT
V: TRBV10-2; size: once; J: TRBJ1-5; D: NA; CDR3: CASSAGNQPQHF; DNA: TGCGCCAGCAGTGCGGGTAATCAGCCCCAGCATTTT
V: TRBV2; size: few; J: TRBJ2-7; D: TRBD2; CDR3: CASSEALRLAEIF; DNA: TGTGCCAGCAGTGAAGCGCTTCGGCTAGCGGAGATCTTC
V: TRBV4-1; size: NA; J: TRBJ2-3; D: NA; CDR3: CASSQGQILYTDTQYF; DNA: TGCGCCAGCAGCCAAGGACAGATACTATACACAGATACGCAGTATTTT
V: TRBV27; size: NA; J: TRBJ2-3; D: NA; CDR3: CASYDRADTQYF; DNA: TGTGCCAGCTATGATCGGGCAGATACGCAGTATTTT
V: TRBV12-5; size: once; J: TRBJ1-2; D: TRBD1; CDR3: CASGLAGTGANYGYTF; DNA: TGTGCTAGTGGTTTGGCGGGGACAGGAGCTAACTATGGCTACACCTTC
V: TRBV5-1; size: NA; J: TRBJ2-2; D: NA; CDR3: CASSLFQNTGELFF; DNA: TGCGCCAGCAGCTTGTTCCAGAACACCGGGGAGCTGTTTTTT
V: TRBV30; size: NA; J: TRBJ1-4; D: TRBD1; CDR3: CAWSVRVGTATNEKLFF; DNA: TGTGCCTGGAGTGTAAGGGTTGGGACAGCGACTAATGAAAAACTGTTTTTT
V: TRBV7-7; size: NA; J: TRBJ2-2; D: NA; CDR3: CASSLALGSGELFF; DNA: TGTGCCAGCAGCTTAGCTTTGGGATCCGGGGAGCTGTTTTTT
V: TRBV4-1; size: NA; J: TRBJ1-2; D: NA; CDR3: CASSLEEPLTNYGYTF; DNA: TGCGCCAGCAGCCTAGAGGAGCCGCTGACTAACTATGGCTACACCTTC
V: TRBV7-6; size: NA; J: TRBJ2-7; D: TRBD1; CDR3: CASSRRVGGEGNEQYF; DNA: TGTGCCAGCAGCCGCCGGGTAGGGGGCGAAGGTAATGAGCAGTACTTC
V: TRBV10-1; size: NA; J: TRBJ1-6; D: TRBD1; CDR3: CASSGADRAFSINSPLHF; DNA: TGCGCCAGCAGTGGGGCCGACAGGGCATTTTCGATTAATTCACCCCTCCACTTT
V: TRBV5-1; size: NA; J: TRBJ1-1; D: NA; CDR3: CASSLDFPPFMNTEAFF; DNA: TGCGCCAGCAGCTTAGACTTCCCCCCCTTCATGAACACTGAAGCTTTCTTT
V: TRBV29-1; size: NA; J: TRBJ2-2; D: NA; CDR3: CSVQPLRGGTGELFF; DNA: TGCAGCGTCCAACCTTTACGAGGGGGAACCGGGGAGCTGTTTTTT
V: TRBV7-6; size: NA; J: TRBJ1-6; D: TRBD1; CDR3: CASSLNRGIGSPLHF; DNA: TGTGCCAGCAGCTTGAACAGGGGAATTGGGTCACCCCTCCACTTT
V: TRBV5-4; size: NA; J: TRBJ2-1; D: NA; CDR3: CASFMGGQDEQFF; DNA: TGTGCCAGCTTTATGGGGGGGCAGGATGAGCAGTTCTTC
V: TRBV4-2; size: NA; J: TRBJ2-4; D: NA; CDR3: CASSQDVLAKNIQYF; DNA: TGTGCCAGCAGCCAAGACGTACTAGCCAAAAACATTCAGTACTTC
V: TRBV2; size: NA; J: TRBJ1-3; D: NA; CDR3: CASDFGGSSGNTIYF; DNA: TGTGCCAGCGACTTCGGGGGTTCCTCTGGAAACACCATATATTTT
V: TRBV27; size: NA; J: TRBJ2-3; D: NA; CDR3: CASSRTGSGTDTQYF; DNA: TGTGCCAGCAGTAGGACCGGGTCGGGGACAGATACGCAGTATTTT
V: TRBV7-2; size: NA; J: TRBJ2-2; D: TRBD1; CDR3: CASSLLTGGVTGELFF; DNA: TGTGCCAGCAGCCTCTTGACAGGGGGAGTAACCGGGGAGCTGTTTTTT
V: TRBV6-5; size: NA; J: TRBJ1-1; D: NA; CDR3: CASSLVPGNTEAFF; DNA: TGTGCCAGCAGTTTGGTCCCAGGGAACACTGAAGCTTTCTTT
V: TRBV18; size: once; J: TRBJ2-7; D: NA; CDR3: CASSSRDGYEQYF; DNA: TGTGCCAGCTCAAGCCGGGACGGCTACGAGCAGTACTTC
V: TRBV29-1; size: NA; J: TRBJ2-3; D: NA; CDR3: CSVEGAPRTDTQYF; DNA: TGCAGCGTTGAGGGAGCTCCAAGGACAGATACGCAGTATTTT
V: TRBV6-1; size: NA; J: TRBJ1-5; D: TRBD1; CDR3: CASLGQVSNQPQHF; DNA: TGTGCCTCCTTGGGACAGGTCAGCAATCAGCCCCAGCATTTT
V: TRBV30; size: NA; J: TRBJ1-2; D: NA; CDR3: CAGVAAYGYTF; DNA: TGTGCCGGCGTCGCCGCGTATGGCTACACCTTC
V: TRBV30; size: NA; J: TRBJ2-7; D: TRBD1; CDR3: CAWSADRGYEQYF; DNA: TGTGCCTGGAGTGCAGACAGGGGCTACGAGCAGTACTTC
V: TRBV5-4; size: NA; J: TRBJ2-3; D: TRBD1; CDR3: CASSPRTGEVTDTQYF; DNA: TGTGCCAGCAGCCCCCGGACAGGGGAGGTAACAGATACGCAGTATTTT
V: TRBV2; size: NA; J: TRBJ2-3; D: NA; CDR3: CASSEEGGSTDTQYF; DNA: TGTGCCAGCAGTGAAGAGGGGGGCAGCACAGATACGCAGTATTTT
V: TRBV6-5; size: once; J: TRBJ1-2; D: NA; CDR3: CASSPFSGTNYGYTF; DNA: TGTGCCAGCAGTCCCTTTTCCGGGACAAACTATGGCTACACCTTC
V: TRBV5-6; size: NA; J: TRBJ2-3; D: TRBD1; CDR3: CASSLGTGQGTDTQYF; DNA: TGTGCCAGCAGCTTGGGGACAGGGCAGGGCACAGATACGCAGTATTTT
V: TRBV7-6; size: NA; J: TRBJ1-3; D: NA; CDR3: CASSPVGGTGNTIYF; DNA: TGTGCCAGCAGCCCAGTTGGGGGGACTGGAAACACCATATATTTT
V: TRBV5-1; size: NA; J: TRBJ2-6; D: TRBD1; CDR3: CASSFNMGQVNSGANVLTF; DNA: TGCGCCAGCAGCTTTAATATGGGACAGGTAAACTCTGGGGCCAACGTCCTGACTTTC
V: TRBV6-5; size: NA; J: TRBJ2-2; D: NA; CDR3: CASSSELFF; DNA: TGTGCCAGCAGTTCGGAGCTGTTTTTT
V: TRBV5-6; size: NA; J: TRBJ1-3; D: NA; CDR3: CASSSPGYSGNTIYF; DNA: TGTGCCAGCAGCTCCCCAGGGTATTCTGGAAACACCATATATTTT
V: TRBV7-2; size: once; J: TRBJ2-1; D: NA; CDR3: CASSPTSYNEQFF; DNA: TGTGCCAGCAGTCCAACTTCCTACAATGAGCAGTTCTTC
V: TRBV7-9; size: NA; J: TRBJ1-4; D: NA; CDR3: CASSLDVTGNEKLFF; DNA: TGTGCCAGCAGCTTAGACGTAACTGGTAATGAAAAACTGTTTTTT
V: TRBV21-1; size: NA; J: TRBJ2-3; D: NA; CDR3: CASSKEGNRDRDPDTQYF; DNA: TGTGCCAGCAGCAAAGAGGGGAACCGGGACAGGGACCCAGATACGCAGTATTTT
V: TRBV6-1; size: NA; J: TRBJ1-5; D: NA; CDR3: CASRFDGGNQPQHF; DNA: TGTGCCAGCAGATTTGACGGGGGCAATCAGCCCCAGCATTTT
V: TRBV27; size: NA; J: TRBJ2-1; D: NA; CDR3: CASSFGGAYNEQFF; DNA: TGTGCCAGCAGTTTTGGGGGGGCGTACAATGAGCAGTTCTTC
V: TRBV27; size: NA; J: TRBJ1-6; D: NA; CDR3: CASRVAGRGSPLHF; DNA: TGTGCCAGCAGGGTCGCAGGGCGCGGTTCACCCCTCCACTTT